These T cell receptor beta chains were read from a single sample in a study of blood T cell repertoires in COVID-19. Assay used: immunoSEQ multiplex PCR; TCRdb lists only in-frame clones, some missing. The sample records 90,000 to 150,000 clones, 70% to 80% being singletons. Sequences were obtained from peripheral blood. These receptors originate from a human donor in a cohort sampled during active COVID-19. Each CDR3 is given with its conserved first and last residue. The order of the fields is J gene, D gene, clone size, V gene, CDR3 DNA, CDR3 protein. The D gene is left open where the match is weak. Size values are once, few and many counts, or a class for expanded clones, and some rows have none.

J: TRBJ1-6
D: TRBD1
size: -
V: TRBV5-3
DNA: TGTGCCAGAAGCCCTACAGGGGTGATTTCACCCCTCCACTTT
CDR3: CARSPTGVISPLHF

J: TRBJ1-2
D: -
size: -
V: TRBV14
DNA: TGTGCCAGCAGCCCCAGAAACCCCGGACAGTCCCTCTATGGCTACACCTTC
CDR3: CASSPRNPGQSLYGYTF

J: TRBJ2-2
D: TRBD2
size: -
V: TRBV20-1
DNA: TGCAGTGCTAGTCCAGTAGCGGGAGGGCCTATCGGGGAGCTGTTTTTT
CDR3: CSASPVAGGPIGELFF

J: TRBJ1-1
D: -
size: -
V: TRBV30
DNA: TGTGCCTGGAGTGTACTCTCCCGTAGCTATGAAGCTTTCTTT
CDR3: CAWSVLSRSYEAFF

J: TRBJ1-6
D: TRBD1
size: -
V: TRBV5-6
DNA: TGTGCCAGCAGCGCGCGAGGGGGCGCAGATAATTCACCCCTCCACTTT
CDR3: CASSARGGADNSPLHF

J: TRBJ1-1
D: TRBD1
size: -
V: TRBV5-1
DNA: TGCGCCAGCAGTCTTACAGGGGCCGGGAACACTGAAGCTTTCTTT
CDR3: CASSLTGAGNTEAFF

J: TRBJ2-1
D: -
size: -
V: TRBV6-5
DNA: TGTGCCAGCAGTTACCCTGGAGCTGGAGCAGAGCAGTTCTTC
CDR3: CASSYPGAGAEQFF

J: TRBJ2-3
D: TRBD1
size: -
V: TRBV15
DNA: TGTGCCACCAGCAGAGAGACAGGGGGACCAGATACGCAGTATTTT
CDR3: CATSRETGGPDTQYF

J: TRBJ2-3
D: TRBD2
size: -
V: TRBV30
DNA: TGTGCCTGGAGTGTACCCCAGCGGGGGTATGTTGGAGATACGCAGTATTTT
CDR3: CAWSVPQRGYVGDTQYF

J: TRBJ1-1
D: TRBD1
size: -
V: TRBV4-1
DNA: TGCGCCAGCAGCTGGGACAGGGTGGACGTCACTGAAGCTTTCTTT
CDR3: CASSWDRVDVTEAFF

J: TRBJ2-7
D: TRBD2
size: few
V: TRBV6-5
DNA: TGTGCCAGCCAAATAGCGGGAGGGTACGAGCAGTACTTC
CDR3: CASQIAGGYEQYF

J: TRBJ2-7
D: TRBD2
size: -
V: TRBV3-1/TRBV3-2
DNA: TGTGCCAGCAGCCAAGGGCCCAGGAGCGGGAGTAGGTACGAGCAGTACTTC
CDR3: CASSQGPRSGSRYEQYF

J: TRBJ1-6
D: -
size: -
V: TRBV30
DNA: TGTGCCTGGAGTGTCGGAAGGACAGACAACAATTCACCCCTCCACTTT
CDR3: CAWSVGRTDNNSPLHF

J: TRBJ2-7
D: -
size: -
V: TRBV7-2
DNA: TGTGCCAGCAGCCTTATGAGCTCCTACGAGCAGTACTTC
CDR3: CASSLMSSYEQYF

J: TRBJ2-7
D: TRBD1
size: -
V: TRBV5-6
DNA: TGTGCCAGCAGCCACCGGCAGGGGGCGGGCGAGCAGTACTTC
CDR3: CASSHRQGAGEQYF

J: TRBJ2-6
D: TRBD2
size: once
V: TRBV5-4
DNA: TGTGCCAGCAGCCCGGGGGGGACAGGGGCCAACGTCCTGACTTTC
CDR3: CASSPGGTGANVLTF

J: TRBJ2-7
D: -
size: -
V: TRBV7-9
DNA: TGTGCCAGCAGCTCAGCGGGACAGTCCTACGAGCAGTACTTC
CDR3: CASSSAGQSYEQYF

J: TRBJ2-1
D: TRBD2
size: -
V: TRBV29-1
DNA: TGCAGCGTTGATCGGGCGGGACTAGCTTACAATGAGCAGTTCTTC
CDR3: CSVDRAGLAYNEQFF

J: TRBJ2-3
D: TRBD2
size: -
V: TRBV7-9
DNA: TGTGCCAGCAGCACAGCTAGCGGGGGGGGCACAGATACGCAGTATTTT
CDR3: CASSTASGGGTDTQYF

J: TRBJ1-1
D: -
size: -
V: TRBV6-5
DNA: TGTGCCACCGGCCGAGGGAACACTGAAGCTTTCTTT
CDR3: CATGRGNTEAFF

J: TRBJ2-2
D: TRBD2
size: -
V: TRBV7-9
DNA: TGTGCCAGCAGAGGACTAGCGGTCACCGGGGAGCTGTTTTTT
CDR3: CASRGLAVTGELFF

J: TRBJ2-7
D: -
size: once
V: TRBV28
DNA: TGTGCCAGCGGAGGTTACGAGCAGTACTTC
CDR3: CASGGYEQYF

J: TRBJ2-5
D: TRBD2
size: -
V: TRBV19
DNA: TGTGCCAGTAGTCCTCGACTAGCCTCGACGGAGACCCAGTACTTC
CDR3: CASSPRLASTETQYF

J: TRBJ2-1
D: TRBD2
size: -
V: TRBV28
DNA: TGTGCCAGCAGTCCATATGGACTAGCGGGCGGAAGCTACAATGAGCAGTTCTTC
CDR3: CASSPYGLAGGSYNEQFF

J: TRBJ2-7
D: TRBD1
size: -
V: TRBV30
DNA: TGTGCCTGGAGTGTAAGGGACAGGGACCAATTCTTC
CDR3: CAWSVRDRDQFF

J: TRBJ2-6
D: TRBD1
size: -
V: TRBV28
DNA: TGTGCCAGCAGCCCGGGACAGGGGTTGTCTGGGGCCAACGTCCTGACTTTC
CDR3: CASSPGQGLSGANVLTF

J: TRBJ2-7
D: -
size: -
V: TRBV5-1
DNA: TGCGCCAGCAGCTTGGTACTATCAGCCTCCTACGAGCAGTACTTC
CDR3: CASSLVLSASYEQYF

J: TRBJ1-1
D: -
size: few
V: TRBV6-1
DNA: TGTGCCAGCAGTGAAATGGGGGGAGTGAACACTGAAGCTTTCTTT
CDR3: CASSEMGGVNTEAFF